Below, 20 T cell receptor beta chains from the same sample are listed, as sequenced in a study of blood T cells in healthy people across ages. A J-beta primer mix and a sample-barcoded 5' primer were used in a second PCR of roughly 6 to 11 cycles. TCRdb re-called the 5' RACE reads through MiXCR, storing one row per CDR3 protein. The sample holds about 580,000 distinct CDR3 sequences, around 48% seen once. The sample was blood. These receptors were collected from an elderly man in good health.

This clonotype was seen more than once but under ten times. The genes are TRBV5-1 and TRBJ2-1, with 10 bases aligning to TRBD2. Germline V gives CDR1 SGHRS, CDR2 YFSETQ. This CDR3 spans 15 amino acids. The trim removed 4 bases at V and 10 bases at J, leaving 11 bases unmatched. The CDR3 region is CASSATLAGDFEQFF. For the CDR3, the DNA is TGCGCCAGCAGCGCCACCCTAGCGGGAGATTTCGAGCAGTTCTTC. Variable domain in full (rest from reference TRBV5-1 and TRBJ2-1): KAGVTQTPRYLIKTRGQQVTLSCSPISGHRSVSWYQQTPGQGLQFLFEYFSETQRNKGNFPGRFSGRQFSNSRSEMNVSTLELGDSALYLCASSATLAGDFEQFFGPGTRLTVL.

The rearrangement uses TRBV11-2 and TRBJ2-3; D remains ambiguous. V lost 1 base and J lost 3, with 14 bases in between. Germline lookup yields CDR1 SGHAT and CDR2 FQNNGV. This CDR3 spans 16 amino acids. The CDR3 DNA reads as TGTGCCAGCAGCTTAGCGGCTAGGAGCCCGACAGATACGCAGTATTTT. Residues: CASSLAARSPTDTQYF.

This CDR3 is CSPAQQGIPANYGYTF. Written as DNA, the CDR3 is TGCAGTCCAGCACAGCAGGGGATCCCCGCTAACTATGGCTACACCTTC. The gene calls are TRBV20-1 and TRBJ1-2, with D perhaps TRBD1 (6 bases). The CDR3 totals 16 residues. The V gene's germline CDR1 is DFQATT and CDR2 SNEGSKA (reference sequence). The germline V and J ends were trimmed by 8 bases and 0 bases, with 22 bases remaining between them.

The chain couples TRBV6-5 to TRBJ2-5; 8 nucleotides line up with TRBD2. The J segment lost 2 bases and the V segment lost 2 bases, leaving 7 bases of the junction unmatched. The CDR3 consists of 16 residues. Germline lookup yields CDR1 MNHEY and CDR2 SVGAGI. The CDR3 DNA sequence: TGTGCCAGCAGTTACAGGGACGAGCGGGGGCAAGAGACCCAGTACTTC. Translated, it gives CASSYRDERGQETQYF.

The V call is TRBV15, the J call TRBJ2-4; 9 nucleotides agree with TRBD1. This CDR3 is 12 amino acids long. Germline V gene sequence: CDR1 LNHNV, CDR2 YYDKDF (reference sequence). V was pared by 3 bases and J by 13 bases, with 4 bases of the junction left unmatched. In nucleotides, the CDR3 is TGTGCCACCAGCAGGGACAGGGGCGTGCAGTACTTC. It specifies CATSRDRGVQYF.

The V gene is TRBV20-1, the J gene TRBJ1-1, with D unclear. This CDR3 contains 12 residues. Germline lookup yields CDR1 DFQATT and CDR2 SNEGSKA (reference sequence). V gave up 5 bases and J gave up 8 bases, with 15 bases separating them. Here the CDR3 DNA reads TGCAGTGCTTACCCGGATCCTAGGGAAGCTTTCTTT. As protein: CSAYPDPREAFF.

This chain joins TRBV9 and TRBJ2-1; D is possibly TRBD2 (5 bases). Germline CDR1 reads SGDLS; CDR2 reads YYNGEE. The ends were cut back, 3 bases at V and 9 bases at J, with 28 bases in the middle. The CDR3 is made up of 18 amino acids. The CDR3 protein is CASSGRPQTRQGGGEQFF. In DNA, the CDR3 is TGTGCCAGCAGCGGAAGACCACAAACTAGGCAAGGCGGTGGTGAGCAGTTCTTC. Using reference TRBV9 and TRBJ2-1 for the parts outside the CDR3, the full variable domain is DSGVTQTPKHLITATGQRVTLRCSPRSGDLSVYWYQQSLDQGLQFLIQYYNGEERAKGNILERFSAQQFPDLHSELNLSSLELGDSALYFCASSGRPQTRQGGGEQFFGPGTRLTVL.

This clonotype was seen ten or more times. The chain couples TRBV7-2 to TRBJ2-1, with 8 bases matching TRBD2. V lost 4 bases to trimming and J lost 0 bases; unmatched junction nucleotides: 2. The CDR3 contains 15 residues. Germline CDR1 is SGHTA and CDR2 is FQGNSA. CDR3 in amino acids: CASSWSGSSYNEQFF. The CDR3 DNA sequence: TGTGCCAGCAGCTGGAGCGGGAGCTCCTACAATGAGCAGTTCTTC.

In its sample, this clonotype was seen a few times. A much larger clonotype is one base distant, so this may be a read error. This chain joins TRBV6-2 or TRBV6-3 and TRBJ2-7; D is uncertain. The germline CDR1 and CDR2 sequences are MNHEY and SVGEGT. This CDR3 spans 11 amino acids. V gave up 2 bases and J gave up 3 bases, with 2 bases separating them. Here the CDR3 DNA reads TGTGCCAGCAGTTACGTCTACGAGCAGTACTTC. Its protein product is CASSYVYEQYF.

V is TRBV7-9 and J is TRBJ2-2; D is perhaps TRBD2 (6 bases). V was shortened by 5 bases and J by 2 bases, with 12 bases between the two germline ends. The germline V gene has CDR1 SEHNR and CDR2 FQNEAQ (reference sequence). The CDR3 runs to 15 residues. CDR3 nucleotide sequence: TGTGCCAGCAGCATACTAGCTCTTAACACCGGGGAGCTGTTTTTT. Translated: CASSILALNTGELFF.

This clonotype was counted a few times. V usage is TRBV20-1 and J usage is TRBJ1-2, with TRBD1 matching over 8 bases. Germline CDR1 reads DFQATT; CDR2 reads SNEGSKA (reference sequence). This CDR3 region has 17 residues. J gave up 0 bases and V 6 bases, and 15 bases lay outside the gene matches. The CDR3 DNA reads as TGCAGTGCACCATTAGACAGGGGCCTTTTAACTAACTATGGCTACACCTTC. It is translated as CSAPLDRGLLTNYGYTF.

This clonotype turned up a few times. The J gene is TRBJ2-7, the V gene TRBV7-2; D gene unclear. The CDR3 runs to 13 residues. CDR1 SGHTA and CDR2 FQGNSA come from the germline V gene. The V end was cut by 5 bases, the J end by 6 bases, with 14 bases between. The chain's CDR3 is CASSLRWDSEQYF. The CDR3 DNA reads TGTGCCAGCAGCCTCCGGTGGGATAGCGAGCAGTACTTC.

This chain links TRBV20-1 with TRBJ2-1; TRBD2 matches at 7 bases. The CDR3 totals 14 residues. V lost 4 bases, J lost 6 bases, and 9 bases stayed unmatched. Germline V lookup: CDR1 DFQATT, CDR2 SNEGSKA (reference sequence). DNA for the CDR3: TGCAGTGCTACCCCCGGGGGAGGGTTCAATGAGCAGTTCTTC. Translated, it gives CSATPGGGFNEQFF.

This clonotype showed up just a few times. The chain combines TRBV6-6 with TRBJ1-3, with TRBD1 matching over 8 bases. Germline CDR1 MNHNY, CDR2 SVGAGI (reference sequence). J was trimmed by 7 bases and V by 6 bases; bases with no gene match: 14. This CDR3 contains 16 residues. CDR3 region: CASSTDRGATRNTIYF. The CDR3 DNA reads as TGTGCCAGCAGCACCGACAGGGGAGCCACTAGGAACACCATATATTTT.

The chain carries TRBV7-2 and TRBJ2-7, with TRBD1 matching 8 bases. V dropped 5 bases and J dropped 0; count of bases not matched to a gene: 12. Germline CDR1 is SGHTA and CDR2 is FQGNSA. The CDR3 length is 17 residues. The CDR3 protein is CASSRRGPGQLSYEQYF. The CDR3 nucleotides read TGTGCCAGCAGCCGCAGGGGGCCGGGACAGCTCTCCTACGAGCAGTACTTC. The complete variable domain, with remaining parts taken from reference TRBV7-2 and TRBJ2-7, reads GAGVSQSPSNKVTEKGKDVELRCDPISGHTALYWYRQSLGQGLEFLIYFQGNSAPDKSGLPSDRFSAERTGGSVSTLTIQRTQQEDSAVYLCASSRRGPGQLSYEQYFGPGTRLTVT.

The V gene is TRBV10-3, the J gene TRBJ2-5; D may match TRBD1 or TRBD2 (5 bases each). CDR3 length equals 14 residues. Trimming removed 8 bases from V and 2 bases from J, with 15 bases in between. Looked up from germline, CDR1 is ENHRY and CDR2 is SYGVKD. The CDR3 reads CAISAPGTQETQYF. The CDR3 DNA reads as TGTGCCATCTCAGCTCCGGGGACGCAAGAGACCCAGTACTTC.

Regarding this clonotype: A much larger clone lies a single base off, so this may be a read error. The V call is TRBV5-1, the J call TRBJ1-1, with D unclear. Germline CDR1 and CDR2: SGHRS and YFSETQ. V was shortened by 0 bases and J by 8 bases, with 14 bases between the two germline ends. The CDR3 spans 14 residues. CDR3 residues: CASSLGGDAGEAFF. The CDR3 DNA is TGCGCCAGCAGCTTGGGTGGGGATGCCGGCGAAGCTTTCTTT.

The chain has TRBV29-1 and TRBJ2-3; 10 bases map to TRBD2. V lost 3 bases, J lost 6 bases, and 9 bases stayed unmatched. From germline, CDR1 is SQVTM and CDR2 ANQGSEA. The CDR3 is made up of 15 amino acids. This CDR3 is CSVEGSSGGADTQYF. CDR3 in DNA: TGCAGCGTTGAGGGATCTAGCGGGGGCGCGGATACGCAGTATTTT.

The genes are TRBV2 and TRBJ2-4; tentatively, D is TRBD2 (5 bases). The J call may not be correct, given that the DNA end is closer to TRBJ2-7. CDR1 is SNHLY and CDR2 is FYNNEI in the germline V gene. This CDR3 is 12 amino acids long. The CDR3 nucleotides are TGTGCCAGCAGAAGGAGTAGCGACGAGCAGTACTTC. Translation: CASRRSSDEQYF.

The J gene is TRBJ2-5, the V gene TRBV9, with D possibly being TRBD2 (5 bases). Looked up from germline, CDR1 is SGDLS and CDR2 is YYNGEE. This CDR3 is built from 16 residues. Deletions cut 0 bases from V and 4 bases from J, with 16 bases between. CDR3 nucleotide sequence: TGTGCCAGCAGCGTAGCTGGGCGGGCCGCCCCAGAGACCCAGTACTTC. It is translated as CASSVAGRAAPETQYF.